This TCR beta chain was found in a study of beta chain features in type 1 diabetes. As every portion of the isolated RNA was reverse transcribed, the sequencing read expressed TCRB transcripts. Clones were read by immunoSEQ multiplex PCR, and TCRdb kept only the in-frame ones, dropping some. The data show 60,000 to 75,000 clones, roughly three fifths seen once. Only one heparinised blood draw was taken per donor, and its volume averaged roughly 120 mL. Germline V gene data show CDR1 as MNHEY and CDR2 as SVGAGI. The CDR3 is 14 amino acids. After removal of 7 bases from V and 6 bases from J, the junction contained 10 bases not matched to a gene.

The receptor was derived from a woman between 18 and 30 years old in good health. The sequenced sample was Tregs from blood. The chain joins TRBV6-5 to TRBJ1-1, with 8 bases lining up with TRBD1. CDR3 in amino acids: CASTTDRVGSEAFF. In DNA, the CDR3 is TGTGCCAGCACTACGGACAGGGTAGGGTCTGAAGCTTTCTTT.